This record covers a single T cell receptor (beta chain). Its antigen remains unknown. In the PCR, 60 Vbeta and 13 Jbeta primers were used. Assay: immunoSEQ multiplex PCR; the TCRdb copy retains only in-frame clones and omits some. The table lists roughly 140,000 clones, approximately 78% of them singletons, with 3% in the top ten. The CDR3 runs 12 residues. The V gene's germline CDR1 is GTSNPN and CDR2 SVGIG (reference sequence). V was pared by 1 base and J by 6 bases, with 10 bases between. The sample originates from a study of cytomegalovirus exposure and HLA in healthy donors. Study-wide points: For most TCR beta V segments, an earlier analysis put the productive rate at about 90% or about 30% of the time.

The material sequenced was PBMCs. This chain joins TRBV30 and TRBJ2-7; a possible D gene is TRBD2 (6 bases). The clonotype was recovered from a man in his forties or fifties in good health and CMV-seropositive. CDR3 bases: TGTGCCTGGAGTGGGACTATTCGCGAGCAGTACTTC. The encoded protein is CAWSGTIREQYF.